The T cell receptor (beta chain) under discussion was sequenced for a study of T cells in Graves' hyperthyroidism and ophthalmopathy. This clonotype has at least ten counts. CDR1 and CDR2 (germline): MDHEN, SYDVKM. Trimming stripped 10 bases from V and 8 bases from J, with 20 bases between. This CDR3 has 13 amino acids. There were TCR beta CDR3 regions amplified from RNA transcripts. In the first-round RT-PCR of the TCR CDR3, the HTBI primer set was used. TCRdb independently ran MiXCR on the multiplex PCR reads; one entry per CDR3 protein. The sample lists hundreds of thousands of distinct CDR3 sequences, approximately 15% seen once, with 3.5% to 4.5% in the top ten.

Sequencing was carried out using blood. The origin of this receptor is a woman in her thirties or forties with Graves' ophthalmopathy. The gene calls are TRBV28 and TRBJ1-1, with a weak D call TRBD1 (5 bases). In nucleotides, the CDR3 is TGTGCCACCAAAGGGACCCAGACCGGAGAAGCTTTCTTT. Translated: CATKGTQTGEAFF.